Described below is a single TCR beta chain sequence and its context. Its antigen remains unidentified. No conserved phenylalanine or tryptophan ends this CDR3, so it is likely a read error. The CDR3 loop spans 17 amino acids. Germline V gives CDR1 LGHNA, CDR2 YNFKEQ. V gave up 4 bases and J gave up 7 bases; unmatched junction bases: 14. Both RNA and DNA were isolated together from around 18-30 mg of bulk tissue that had not been sorted. Researchers generated TCR beta cDNA from about 500 ng of total RNA, relying on a constant-region primer. Libraries of TCR beta came from three nested multiplex PCR rounds with slightly modified ARM-PCR. TRBV1-TRBV30 forward primers paired with a C-beta reverse primer drove the first two PCR rounds, about 11 cycles each. TCRdb reanalysed the multiplex PCR reads using MiXCR and keeps one entry per CDR3 protein. The sample lists about 120,000 distinct CDR3 sequences; around two thirds were seen once.

This sample is part of a study of tumor-infiltrating lymphocytes in primary liver carcinoma. Study at large: Spanning 30 to 69 years of age, the patients were men and women. Tumor staging was T1-T3 N0M0; sizes spanned roughly 4 to 11 cm across. About 3.65 to 7.13 million productive TCRbeta reads were obtained from the samples, with similar numbers across tissue types. Overall study findings and caveats: The study found tumor-adjacent and tumor-blood pairs overlapped less than tumor region pairs.

Sample: tumor-adjacent normal liver tissue. This chain joins TRBV4-2 and TRBJ1-5, with 9 bases identical to TRBD1. The clonotype originates from a woman in her sixties with primary liver carcinoma and hepatitis B virus infection. CDR3 DNA sequence: TGTGCCAGCAGCCTAGACTCGACCGGGACAGGGAAACAGCCCCAGCATTCT. Amino acids: CASSLDSTGTGKQPQHS.